The clone carrying this T cell receptor beta chain is categorized as medium-sized. What it binds is not known. The sample comes from a study of early T cells in non-severe SARS-CoV-2 infection. Findings and caveats of the study: Anti-spike CD8 responses were favored in VDJdb matching, and private and CD4 specificities were missed.

TCRdb used MiXCR to reprocess the 5' RACE reads, holding one entry per CDR3 protein. This sample carries 11,000 or so distinct CDR3 sequences, 4.8% of them seen once, and the ten largest clones take approximately 9.8%. This CDR3 contains 14 residues. J lost 0 bases, V lost 10 bases, and 6 bases had no gene match. The sequenced sample was whole blood. This rearrangement joins TRBV12-3 or TRBV12-4 to TRBJ2-1; TRBD2 agrees at 7 bases. The TCR was taken from an adult who was a healthcare worker with PCR-confirmed SARS-CoV-2 infection or an uninfected control (not recorded which). CDR3 residues: CATTGGSSYNEQFF. CDR3 bases: TGTGCCACTACGGGGGGAAGCTCCTACAATGAGCAGTTCTTC.